The 15 T cell receptor beta chains below come from one sample, sequenced in a study of graft-versus-host responses after intestinal transplantation. Using immunoSEQ multiplex PCR, the repertoire was profiled, and TCRdb retains in-frame clones only, with some absent. The data hold around 88,000 clones, with over 80% observed a single time. The antigens of these receptors remain unknown. The sequencing here drew on unstimulated CD8+ T cells sorted from spleen or lymph node cells, taken before intestinal transplant. The receptors shown here come from a human donor who received an intestinal transplant.

The chain joins TRBV10-1 to TRBJ2-7, with 8 bases identical to TRBD2. The CDR3 length is 15 residues. J lost 5 bases, V lost 1 base, and 7 bases had no gene match. Germline CDR1 WNHNN, CDR2 SYGVQD (reference sequence). The CDR3 sequence: CASSEWGLERDEQYF. The CDR3 DNA reads as TGCGCCAGCAGTGAGTGGGGACTAGAGAGAGACGAGCAGTACTTC.

This chain uses TRBV27 with TRBJ2-7; no reliable D call. Germline CDR1 is MNHEY and CDR2 is SMNVEV (reference sequence). The length of the CDR3 is 14 residues. The V gene lost 6 bases and the J gene lost 3 bases, with 15 bases spanning the gap. CDR3 sequence (DNA): TGTGCCAGCAGCCTAAGGAAATTCGGCTACGAGCAGTACTTC. This sequence encodes CASSLRKFGYEQYF.

The chain couples TRBV13 to TRBJ1-1; D call uncertain. Germline lookup yields CDR1 PRHDT and CDR2 FYEKMQ (reference sequence). This CDR3 is 14 amino acids long. Trimming pared 5 bases from V and 2 bases from J, leaving 12 bases between. The CDR3 loop is CASSSPGLNTEAFF. CDR3 in DNA: TGTGCCAGCAGCAGCCCTGGTCTAAACACTGAAGCTTTCTTT.

The chain links TRBV5-1 to TRBJ2-7, with TRBD2 matching over 12 bases. V shed 2 bases and J 3 bases; nucleotides not matched to a gene: 6. Germline V gene sequence: CDR1 SGHRS, CDR2 YFSETQ. CDR3 size: 16 residues. CDR3 coding DNA: TGCGCCAGCAGCTTTGCGACTAGCGGGAGACGCTACGAGCAGTACTTC. It encodes CASSFATSGRRYEQYF.

This clone has just a few counts. V usage is TRBV4-1 and J usage is TRBJ2-2, with 7 bases aligning to TRBD2. There are 19 residues in the CDR3. The trim removed 0 bases at V and 2 bases at J, leaving 12 bases unmatched. Germline CDR1 and CDR2: MGHRA and YSYEKL. CDR3 DNA sequence: TGCGCCAGCAGCCAAGATCCGGGGGGTGGGTCCGCAAACACCGGGGAGCTGTTTTTT. Translation: CASSQDPGGGSANTGELFF.

This clone showed up just once. The chain links TRBV27 to TRBJ1-4, with no clear D. The CDR3 length is 13 residues. Germline V gives CDR1 MNHEY, CDR2 SMNVEV (reference sequence). With 3 bases removed from V and 4 bases from J, the gap between germline ends came to 6 bases. The CDR3 coding sequence is TGTGCCAGCAGTTTTTTTCGTAATGAAAAACTGTTTTTT. Translated: CASSFFRNEKLFF.

The chain recombines TRBV4-1 with TRBJ1-5; TRBD1 matches at 7 bases. J lost 4 bases, V lost 0 bases, and 9 bases had no gene match. CDR3 size: 17 residues. CDR1 is MGHRA and CDR2 is YSYEKL in the germline V gene. For the CDR3, the DNA is TGCGCCAGCAGCCAAGAGGGGACGGGACAGCAAAATCAGCCCCAGCATTTT. It translates to CASSQEGTGQQNQPQHF.

The chain employs TRBV5-1 and TRBJ2-7; perhaps TRBD1 as D (5 bases). V lost 1 base, J lost 0 bases, and 14 bases lay in between. CDR3 length equals 16 residues. CDR1 is SGHRS, CDR2 YFSETQ, per germline. The chain's CDR3 is CASSLRPNRTSYEQYF. The CDR3 DNA reads as TGCGCCAGCAGCTTGCGTCCCAACAGGACCTCCTACGAGCAGTACTTC.

The V gene is TRBV4-1, the J gene TRBJ2-7; possible D gene TRBD1, 5 bases. This CDR3 region has 13 residues. Germline CDR1 is MGHRA and CDR2 is YSYEKL. Trimming removed 2 bases at V and 5 bases at J, with 10 bases between. CDR3: CASSQTSGHEQYF. The CDR3 region has the DNA TGCGCCAGCAGCCAAACGTCAGGGCACGAGCAGTACTTC.

The chain's CDR3 is CASSYRQGIHHYYEQYF. The CDR3 nucleotides are TGTGCCAGCAGCTATAGACAGGGGATCCACCACTACTACGAGCAGTACTTC. The chain joins TRBV5-5 to TRBJ2-7, with 8 bases aligning to TRBD1. The length of the CDR3 is 17 residues. Germline CDR1 reads SGHKS; CDR2 reads YYEKEE (reference sequence). V shed 3 bases, J shed 3 bases, and the junction held 14 bases outside the gene matches.

The chain combines TRBV4-1 with TRBJ2-7, with 8 bases that match TRBD1. The CDR3 extends over 16 amino acids. The germline CDR1 and CDR2 sequences are MGHRA and YSYEKL. Trimming at V came to 0 bases and at J to 2 bases, leaving 6 bases not matched to a gene. In DNA, the CDR3 is TGCGCCAGCAGCCAAGATGAGCAGGGGGCCACCTACGAGCAGTACTTC. Its protein is CASSQDEQGATYEQYF.

By sample share, this clone is medium-sized. The gene calls are TRBV5-6 and TRBJ2-7; 7 bases line up with TRBD2. This CDR3 is 16 amino acids long. Germline-derived CDR1 and CDR2 are SGHDT and YYEEEE. Trimming at V came to 0 bases and at J to 4 bases, leaving 10 bases not matched to a gene. Here the CDR3 reads CASSLVGSGEEYEQYF. In DNA, the CDR3 is TGTGCCAGCAGCTTGGTAGGGAGCGGGGAGGAGTACGAGCAGTACTTC.

This chain links TRBV28 with TRBJ1-5; D is perhaps TRBD1 (6 bases). V lost 5 bases to trimming and J lost 4 bases, with 9 bases between them. There are 13 residues in the CDR3. Germline lookup yields CDR1 MDHEN and CDR2 SYDVKM. The CDR3 protein is CASSEGGNQPQHF. As DNA, the CDR3 is TGTGCCAGCAGTGAGGGGGGAAATCAGCCCCAGCATTTT. Based on the CDR3 plus reference TRBV28 and TRBJ1-5, the full variable domain is DVKVTQSSRYLVKRTGEKVFLECVQDMDHENMFWYRQDPGLGLRLIYFSYDVKMKEKGDIPEGYSVSREKKERFSLILESASTNQTSMYLCASSEGGNQPQHFGDGTRLSIL.

Only a few counts were recorded for this clone. The sample holds other DNA sequences that translate to the same CDR3. The chain couples TRBV10-3 to TRBJ2-7; a possible D gene is TRBD1 (6 bases). The CDR3 extends over 15 amino acids. V shed 6 bases and J shed 0 bases, with 15 bases lying between them. Germline V gene data show CDR1 as ENHRY and CDR2 as SYGVKD. The CDR3 sequence: CAIRRGWGRSYEQYF. CDR3 nucleotide sequence: TGTGCCATCAGGAGGGGTTGGGGGCGCTCCTACGAGCAGTACTTC.

The gene calls are TRBV4-1 and TRBJ2-3; D uncertain. The CDR3 spans 14 residues. The V end was cut by 5 bases, the J end by 5 bases, with 14 bases between. Germline-derived CDR1 and CDR2 are MGHRA and YSYEKL. The chain's CDR3 is CASSAALILDTQYF. The CDR3 DNA follows: TGCGCCAGCAGCGCGGCGCTAATATTAGATACGCAGTATTTT.